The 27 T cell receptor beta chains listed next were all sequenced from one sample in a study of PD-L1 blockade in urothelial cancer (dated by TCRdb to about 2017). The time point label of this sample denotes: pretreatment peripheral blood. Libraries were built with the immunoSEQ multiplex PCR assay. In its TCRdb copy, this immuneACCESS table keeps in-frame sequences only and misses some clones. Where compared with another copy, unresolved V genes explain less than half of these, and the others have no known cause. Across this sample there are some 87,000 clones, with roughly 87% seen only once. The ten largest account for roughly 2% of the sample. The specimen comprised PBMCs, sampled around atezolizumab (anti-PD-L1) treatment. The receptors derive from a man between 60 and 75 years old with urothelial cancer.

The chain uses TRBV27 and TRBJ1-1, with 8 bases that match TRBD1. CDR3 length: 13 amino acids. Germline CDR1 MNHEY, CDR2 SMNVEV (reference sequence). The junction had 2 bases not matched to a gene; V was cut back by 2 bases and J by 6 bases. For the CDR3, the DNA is TGTGCCAGCAGTTTAGAACAGGGGGCTGAAGCTTTCTTT. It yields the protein CASSLEQGAEAFF.

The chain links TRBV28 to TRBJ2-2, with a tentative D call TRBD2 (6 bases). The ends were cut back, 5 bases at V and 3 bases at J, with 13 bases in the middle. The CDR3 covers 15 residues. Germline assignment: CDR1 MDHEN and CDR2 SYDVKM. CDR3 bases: TGTGCCAGCAGTACTCCGACTAGTGACACCGGGGAGCTGTTTTTT. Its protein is CASSTPTSDTGELFF.

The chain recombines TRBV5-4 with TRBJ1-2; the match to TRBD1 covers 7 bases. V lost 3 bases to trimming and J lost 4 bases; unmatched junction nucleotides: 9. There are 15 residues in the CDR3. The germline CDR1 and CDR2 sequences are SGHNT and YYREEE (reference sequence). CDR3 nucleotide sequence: TGTGCCAGCAGCTCCGGTAGGGGGCAAGGCTATGGCTACACCTTC. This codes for CASSSGRGQGYGYTF.

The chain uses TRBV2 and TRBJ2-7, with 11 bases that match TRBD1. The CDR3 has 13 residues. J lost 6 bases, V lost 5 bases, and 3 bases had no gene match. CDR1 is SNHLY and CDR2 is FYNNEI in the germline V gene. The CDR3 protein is CASSSGTGGEQYF. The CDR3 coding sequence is TGTGCCAGCAGTTCCGGGACAGGGGGCGAGCAGTACTTC.

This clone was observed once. The CDR3, as DNA: TGTGCCAGCAGCCGCGGGACAGGGACTACCTACGAGCAGTACTTC. Translating gives CASSRGTGTTYEQYF. The genes are TRBV7-3 and TRBJ2-7, with TRBD1 matching 9 bases. This CDR3 contains 15 residues. Losses at the gene ends were 5 bases for V and 2 bases for J; bases not matched to a gene: 7. Germline CDR1 reads SGHTA; CDR2 reads FQGTGA.

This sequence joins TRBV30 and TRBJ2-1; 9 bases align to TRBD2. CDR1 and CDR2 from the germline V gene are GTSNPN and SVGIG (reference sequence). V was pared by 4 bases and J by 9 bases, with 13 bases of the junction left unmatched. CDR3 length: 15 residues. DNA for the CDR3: TGTGCCTGGAATCCAAGGGCGGGAGGGCCGGGTGAGCAGTTCTTC. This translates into CAWNPRAGGPGEQFF.

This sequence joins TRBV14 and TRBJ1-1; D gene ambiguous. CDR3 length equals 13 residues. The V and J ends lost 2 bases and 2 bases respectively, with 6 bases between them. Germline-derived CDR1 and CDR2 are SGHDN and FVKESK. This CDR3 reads CASSQSLNTEAFF. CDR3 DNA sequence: TGTGCCAGCAGCCAATCTCTAAACACTGAAGCTTTCTTT.

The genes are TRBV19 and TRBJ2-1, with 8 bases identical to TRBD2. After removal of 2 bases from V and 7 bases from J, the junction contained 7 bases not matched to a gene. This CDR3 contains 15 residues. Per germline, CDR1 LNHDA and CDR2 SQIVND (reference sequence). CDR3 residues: CASSITSGRLNEQFF. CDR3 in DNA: TGTGCCAGTAGTATAACTAGCGGCCGGTTAAATGAGCAGTTCTTC.

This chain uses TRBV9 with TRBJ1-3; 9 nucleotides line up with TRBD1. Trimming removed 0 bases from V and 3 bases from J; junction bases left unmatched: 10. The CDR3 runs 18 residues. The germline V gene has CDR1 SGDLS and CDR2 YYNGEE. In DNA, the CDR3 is TGTGCCAGCAGCGTAGGAGGGACAGGGCCAGGTTTTGGAAACACCATATATTTT. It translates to CASSVGGTGPGFGNTIYF.

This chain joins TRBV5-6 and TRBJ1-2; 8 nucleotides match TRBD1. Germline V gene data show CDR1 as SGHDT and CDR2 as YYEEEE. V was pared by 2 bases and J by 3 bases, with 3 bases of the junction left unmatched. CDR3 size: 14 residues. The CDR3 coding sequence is TGTGCCAGCAGCTTCGACAGGGGAGACTATGGCTACACCTTC. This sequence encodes CASSFDRGDYGYTF. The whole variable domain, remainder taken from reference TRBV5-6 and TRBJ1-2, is DAGVTQSPTHLIKTRGQQVTLRCSPKSGHDTVSWYQQALGQGPQFIFQYYEEEERQRGNFPDRFSGHQFPNYSSELNVNALLLGDSALYLCASSFDRGDYGYTFGSGTRLTVV.

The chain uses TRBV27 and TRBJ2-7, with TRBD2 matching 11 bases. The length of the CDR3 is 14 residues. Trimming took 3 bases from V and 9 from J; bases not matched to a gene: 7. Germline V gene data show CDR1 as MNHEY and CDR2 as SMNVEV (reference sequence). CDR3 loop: CASSLSSGRYRQYF. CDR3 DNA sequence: TGTGCCAGCAGTTTGTCTAGCGGGAGGTACCGGCAGTACTTC.

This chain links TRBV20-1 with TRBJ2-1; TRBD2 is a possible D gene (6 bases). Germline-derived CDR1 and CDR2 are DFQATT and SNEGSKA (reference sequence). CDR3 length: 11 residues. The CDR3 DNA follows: TGCAGCCCCGCTAGCGTCGATGAGCAGTTCTTC. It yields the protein CSPASVDEQFF.

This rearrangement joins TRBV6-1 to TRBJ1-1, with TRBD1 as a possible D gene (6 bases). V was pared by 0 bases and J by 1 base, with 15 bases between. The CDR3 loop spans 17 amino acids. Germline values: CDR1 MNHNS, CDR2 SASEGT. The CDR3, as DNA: TGTGCCAGCAGTGAAGCTTTCGGGGGGCGAGGGAACACTGAAGCTTTCTTT. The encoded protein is CASSEAFGGRGNTEAFF.

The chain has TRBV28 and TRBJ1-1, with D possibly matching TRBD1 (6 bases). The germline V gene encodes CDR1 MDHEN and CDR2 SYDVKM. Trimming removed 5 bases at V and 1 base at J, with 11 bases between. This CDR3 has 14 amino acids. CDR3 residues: CASSLGTPNTEAFF. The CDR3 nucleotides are TGTGCCAGCAGTCTCGGGACACCGAACACTGAAGCTTTCTTT.

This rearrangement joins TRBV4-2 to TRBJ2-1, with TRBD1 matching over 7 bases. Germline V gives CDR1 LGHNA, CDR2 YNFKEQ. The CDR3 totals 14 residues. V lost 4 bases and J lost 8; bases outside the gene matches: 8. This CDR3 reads CASSLGGSLDEQFF. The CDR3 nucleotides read TGTGCCAGCAGCCTAGGGGGCAGTCTCGATGAGCAGTTCTTC.

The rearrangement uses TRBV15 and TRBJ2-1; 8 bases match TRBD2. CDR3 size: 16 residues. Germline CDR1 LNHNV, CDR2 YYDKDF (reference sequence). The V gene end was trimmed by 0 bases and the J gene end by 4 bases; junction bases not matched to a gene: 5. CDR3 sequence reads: CATSRETRGGYNEQFF. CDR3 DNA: TGTGCCACCAGCAGAGAGACCCGGGGGGGGTACAATGAGCAGTTCTTC.

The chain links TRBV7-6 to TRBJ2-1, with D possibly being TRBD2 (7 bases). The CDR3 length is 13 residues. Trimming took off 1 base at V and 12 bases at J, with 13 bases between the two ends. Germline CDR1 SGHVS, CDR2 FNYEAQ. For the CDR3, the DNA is TGTGCCAGCAGCTTAGGTCAGGGGAGGGTGCAGTTCTTC. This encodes CASSLGQGRVQFF.

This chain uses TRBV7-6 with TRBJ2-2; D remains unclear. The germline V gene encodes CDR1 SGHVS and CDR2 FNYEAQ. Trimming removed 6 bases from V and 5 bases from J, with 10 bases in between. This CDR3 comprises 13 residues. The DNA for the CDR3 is TGTGCCAGCAGACTATACATAACCGGGGAGCTGTTTTTT. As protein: CASRLYITGELFF.

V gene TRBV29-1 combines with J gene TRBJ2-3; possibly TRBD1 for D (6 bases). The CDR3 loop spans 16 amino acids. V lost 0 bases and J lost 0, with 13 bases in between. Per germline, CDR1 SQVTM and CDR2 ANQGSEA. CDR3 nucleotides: TGCAGCGTTGAAGATCAGGTAACAGGGAGCACAGATACGCAGTATTTT. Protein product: CSVEDQVTGSTDTQYF.

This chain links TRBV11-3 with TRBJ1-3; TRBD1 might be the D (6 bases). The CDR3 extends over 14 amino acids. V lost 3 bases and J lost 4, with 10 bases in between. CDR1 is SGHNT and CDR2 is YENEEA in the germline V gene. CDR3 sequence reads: CASSFMTGGNTIYF. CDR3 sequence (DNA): TGTGCCAGCAGCTTTATGACAGGAGGAAACACCATATATTTT. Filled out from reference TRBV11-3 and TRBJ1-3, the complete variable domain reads EAGVVQSPRYKIIEKKQPVAFWCNPISGHNTLYWYLQNLGQGPELLIRYENEEAVDDSQLPKDRFSAERLKGVDSTLKIQPAELGDSAVYLCASSFMTGGNTIYFGEGSWLTVV.

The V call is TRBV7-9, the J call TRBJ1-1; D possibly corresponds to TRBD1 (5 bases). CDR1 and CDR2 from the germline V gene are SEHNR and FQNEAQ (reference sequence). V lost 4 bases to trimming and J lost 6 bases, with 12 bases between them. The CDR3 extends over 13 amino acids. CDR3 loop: CASSSSGGAEAFF. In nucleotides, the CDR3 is TGTGCCAGCAGCTCTAGTGGGGGGGCTGAAGCTTTCTTT.

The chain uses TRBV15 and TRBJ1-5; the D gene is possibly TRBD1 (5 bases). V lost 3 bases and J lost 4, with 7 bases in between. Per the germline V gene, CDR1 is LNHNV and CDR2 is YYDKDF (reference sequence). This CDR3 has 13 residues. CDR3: CATSSGGNQPQHF. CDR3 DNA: TGTGCCACCAGCAGCGGGGGGAATCAGCCCCAGCATTTT.

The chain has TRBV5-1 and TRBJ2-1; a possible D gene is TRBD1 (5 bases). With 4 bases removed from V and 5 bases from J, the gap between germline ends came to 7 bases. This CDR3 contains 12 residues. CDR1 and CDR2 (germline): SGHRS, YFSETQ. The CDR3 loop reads CASSGANNEQFF. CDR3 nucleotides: TGCGCCAGCAGCGGGGCGAACAATGAGCAGTTCTTC.

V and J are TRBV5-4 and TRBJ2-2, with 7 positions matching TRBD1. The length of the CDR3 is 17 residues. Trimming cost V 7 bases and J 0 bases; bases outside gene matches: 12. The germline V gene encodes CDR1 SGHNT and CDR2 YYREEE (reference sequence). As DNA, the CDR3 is TGTGCCAGCTCCCTAGGGGGCAGAATCGCGAACACCGGGGAGCTGTTTTTT. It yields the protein CASSLGGRIANTGELFF.

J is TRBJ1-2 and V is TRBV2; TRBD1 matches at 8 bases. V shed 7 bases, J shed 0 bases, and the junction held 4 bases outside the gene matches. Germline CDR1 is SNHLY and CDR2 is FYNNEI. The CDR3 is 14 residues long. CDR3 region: CASTRGQTNYGYTF. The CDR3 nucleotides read TGTGCCAGCACCAGGGGGCAGACTAACTATGGCTACACCTTC.

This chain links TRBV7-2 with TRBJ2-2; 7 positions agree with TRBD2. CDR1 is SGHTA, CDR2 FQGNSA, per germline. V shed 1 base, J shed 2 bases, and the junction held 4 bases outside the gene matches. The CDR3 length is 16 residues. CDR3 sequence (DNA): TGTGCCAGCAGCTTAGACGGCGGGAGTAACACCGGGGAGCTGTTTTTT. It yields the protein CASSLDGGSNTGELFF.

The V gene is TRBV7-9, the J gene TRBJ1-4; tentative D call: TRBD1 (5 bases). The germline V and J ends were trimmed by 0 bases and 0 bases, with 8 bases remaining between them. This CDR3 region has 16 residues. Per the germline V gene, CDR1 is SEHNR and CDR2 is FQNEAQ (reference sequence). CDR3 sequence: CASSLARGATNEKLFF. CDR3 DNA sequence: TGTGCCAGCAGCTTAGCGCGGGGGGCAACTAATGAAAAACTGTTTTTT.